The present T cell receptor beta chain was sequenced within a study of patients and donors after allogeneic stem cell transplantation. TCRdb itself ran the RT-PCR reads through MiXCR, one entry per CDR3 protein. This sample has about 410,000 distinct CDR3 sequences, with around 15% found just once. The CDR3 sequence is 15 residues long. Germline CDR1 reads LNHNV; CDR2 reads YYDKDF (reference sequence). Trimming stripped 0 bases from V and 6 bases from J, with 11 bases between. This clonotype was found a few times. The chain employs TRBV15 and TRBJ2-2; the D gene is possibly TRBD2 (5 bases). Sequenced material: blood, either unsorted or a sorted T cell fraction (not recorded which). The clonotype was recovered from a human donor who was either an allogeneic HSCT recipient or a stem cell or donor lymphocyte infusion donor (not recorded which). It is not recorded whose cells these are; they may come from a transplant donor. This chain's CDR3 is CATSRETGGSGELFF. The CDR3 region has the DNA TGTGCCACCAGCAGAGAGACCGGAGGATCCGGGGAGCTGTTTTTT.